Each of the 26 T cell receptor beta chains below was sequenced from the same sample in a study of blood T cell repertoires in COVID-19. The data were produced by immunoSEQ multiplex PCR, yet TCRdb's version contains in-frame clones alone and is incomplete. The top ten hold about 0.76% of the sample, which has more than 150,000 clones, 94% seen once. Sequenced material: peripheral blood. The receptors derive from a man aged 30 to 45 with COVID-19, enrolled during active disease.

The rearrangement uses TRBV5-1 and TRBJ1-2; 7 bases align to TRBD1. V trimming: 4 bases; J trimming: 5 bases; junction bases outside the gene matches: 11. The CDR3 totals 15 residues. The germline CDR1 and CDR2 sequences are SGHRS and YFSETQ. The CDR3 coding sequence is TGCGCCAGCAGCCCTCGGACAGGTGACTTATATGGCTACACCTTC. Translated: CASSPRTGDLYGYTF.

J is TRBJ2-3 and V is TRBV7-6; 7 positions agree with TRBD1. The germline V gene has CDR1 SGHVS and CDR2 FNYEAQ. CDR3 size: 15 residues. After removal of 0 bases from V and 4 bases from J, the junction contained 4 bases not matched to a gene. CDR3 residues: CASSLAPDRSDTQYF. The CDR3, as DNA: TGTGCCAGCAGCTTAGCACCGGACAGGTCAGATACGCAGTATTTT.

The genes are TRBV27 and TRBJ2-1; D possibly corresponds to TRBD1 (6 bases). The V and J ends lost 6 bases and 0 bases respectively, with 12 bases between them. Germline CDR1 is MNHEY and CDR2 is SMNVEV (reference sequence). The CDR3 is 15 amino acids. The CDR3 protein is CASRPGQSSYNEQFF. The DNA for the CDR3 is TGTGCCAGCAGACCCGGACAGAGCTCCTACAATGAGCAGTTCTTC.

The genes are TRBV30 and TRBJ1-1; a possible D gene is TRBD1 (5 bases). The germline V and J ends were trimmed by 3 bases and 5 bases, with 16 bases remaining between them. In germline, CDR1 is GTSNPN, CDR2 SVGIG (reference sequence). The CDR3 runs 14 residues. The CDR3 DNA reads as TGTGCCTGGAGGCAGGCGGGGGGAGGAACTGAAGCTTTCTTT. Protein: CAWRQAGGGTEAFF.

The genes are TRBV6-5 and TRBJ1-4; perhaps TRBD1 as D (5 bases). This CDR3 has 12 residues. The V end lost 5 bases, the J end lost 10 bases, and 11 bases lay between the germline ends. Germline assignment: CDR1 MNHEY and CDR2 SVGAGI. The CDR3 reads CASSPGRGKLFF. The CDR3 DNA reads TGTGCCAGCAGTCCCGGGAGGGGAAAACTGTTTTTT.

The chain joins TRBV6-2 or TRBV6-3 to TRBJ1-6, with 9 bases identical to TRBD1. V shed 2 bases, J shed 10 bases, and the junction held 9 bases outside the gene matches. There are 16 residues in the CDR3. The germline V gene has CDR1 MNHEY and CDR2 SVGEGT. CDR3 in DNA: TGTGCCAGCAGTTACCCCCGGGACAGGGTATCCTCACCCCTCCACTTT. This sequence encodes CASSYPRDRVSSPLHF.

The chain uses TRBV4-1 and TRBJ1-1, with TRBD1 matching 9 bases. V lost 1 base, J lost 4 bases, and 7 bases stayed unmatched. This CDR3 region has 16 residues. Germline lookup yields CDR1 MGHRA and CDR2 YSYEKL. CDR3 residues: CASSQAGTGSFTEAFF. In DNA form, the CDR3 reads TGCGCCAGCAGCCAAGCGGGGACAGGGAGCTTCACTGAAGCTTTCTTT.

V and J are TRBV5-4 and TRBJ2-3; TRBD2 agrees at 12 bases. This CDR3 has 18 amino acids. J gave up 0 bases and V 6 bases, and 11 bases lay outside the gene matches. Germline CDR1 reads SGHNT; CDR2 reads YYREEE (reference sequence). The CDR3 nucleotides are TGTGCCAGCATCCCAGTCGGACTAGCGGGGTCTAGCACAGATACGCAGTATTTT. Amino acid sequence: CASIPVGLAGSSTDTQYF.

The chain has TRBV4-2 and TRBJ2-1, with 11 positions matching TRBD2. CDR3 length: 15 residues. V was clipped by 4 bases and J by 4 bases; unmatched bases: 3. Germline CDR1 and CDR2: LGHNA and YNFKEQ. This CDR3 reads CASSPSGGLYNEQFF. Here the CDR3 DNA reads TGTGCCAGCAGCCCTAGCGGGGGGCTTTACAATGAGCAGTTCTTC.

The V gene is TRBV9, the J gene TRBJ1-1; TRBD1 matches at 8 bases. After removal of 0 bases from V and 6 bases from J, the junction contained 4 bases not matched to a gene. Germline loops: CDR1 SGDLS, CDR2 YYNGEE. The CDR3 is made up of 14 amino acids. The CDR3, as DNA: TGTGCCAGCAGCGTAGCAGGGGGCCCGGCTGAAGCTTTCTTT. Encoded protein: CASSVAGGPAEAFF.

This clone was observed once. This chain uses TRBV18 with TRBJ2-1, with unresolved D. The CDR3 runs 16 residues. V lost 0 bases, J lost 3 bases, and 12 bases lay in between. CDR1 and CDR2 from the germline V gene are KGHSH and LQKENI. The CDR3 region has the DNA TGTGCCAGCTCACCACCGTTCAGGCCTAACTACAATGAGCAGTTCTTC. Translated: CASSPPFRPNYNEQFF.

The V and J genes are TRBV6-5 and TRBJ1-5, with TRBD1 identical over 7 bases. The J segment lost 2 bases and the V segment lost 2 bases, leaving 3 bases of the junction unmatched. The CDR3 sequence is 15 residues long. The germline V gene has CDR1 MNHEY and CDR2 SVGAGI. The CDR3: CASSYAGGRNQPQHF. The CDR3 region has the DNA TGTGCCAGCAGTTACGCAGGGGGACGCAATCAGCCCCAGCATTTT.

The CDR3 DNA follows: TGTGCCAGCAGTTACTTAGTTGGACAGGTTCGTTACGAGCAGTACTTC. Translating it yields CASSYLVGQVRYEQYF. The chain employs TRBV6-2 or TRBV6-3 and TRBJ2-7; the match to TRBD1 covers 7 bases. The CDR3 is made up of 16 amino acids. CDR1 MNHEY and CDR2 SVGEGT come from the germline V gene. V lost 1 base to trimming and J lost 4 bases; unmatched junction nucleotides: 10.

The chain uses TRBV11-2 and TRBJ1-1; 10 nucleotides line up with TRBD1. From germline, CDR1 is SGHAT and CDR2 FQNNGV. The junction had 6 bases not matched to a gene; V was cut back by 2 bases and J by 0 bases. This CDR3 spans 17 amino acids. The CDR3 DNA is TGTGCCAGCAGCTTACCGGACAGGGGGTTTATGAACACTGAAGCTTTCTTT. Its translation: CASSLPDRGFMNTEAFF.

The rearrangement uses TRBV9 and TRBJ2-1; 8 bases align to TRBD1. The germline gives CDR1 SGDLS, CDR2 YYNGEE. Trimming took 3 bases from V and 4 from J; bases not matched to a gene: 9. This CDR3 region has 16 residues. CDR3 amino acids: CASSEDPGGAYNEQFF. Here the CDR3 DNA reads TGTGCCAGCAGCGAGGATCCAGGGGGCGCTTACAATGAGCAGTTCTTC.

The chain's CDR3 is CASSIQGNYGYTF. CDR3 DNA sequence: TGTGCCAGTAGTATTCAGGGGAACTATGGCTACACCTTC. The gene calls are TRBV19 and TRBJ1-2, with D possibly being TRBD1 (6 bases). The CDR3 is made up of 13 amino acids. The germline V and J ends were trimmed by 3 bases and 2 bases, with 7 bases remaining between them. Germline lookup yields CDR1 LNHDA and CDR2 SQIVND (reference sequence).

The J gene is TRBJ2-7, the V gene TRBV5-1; D call uncertain. The CDR3 has 12 residues. The germline V gene encodes CDR1 SGHRS and CDR2 YFSETQ. Between the trimmed V and J ends, which lost 3 bases and 0 bases, there was a span of 4 bases. CDR3 in DNA: TGCGCCAGCAGCTCGAGCTCCTACGAGCAGTACTTC. Translated: CASSSSSYEQYF.

The V and J genes are TRBV4-1 and TRBJ1-4, with D perhaps TRBD1 (5 bases). The CDR3 spans 15 residues. Germline assignment: CDR1 MGHRA and CDR2 YSYEKL. V was cut by 2 bases and J by 7 bases, with 14 bases left in between. The CDR3 is CASSQLQGFREKLFF. The DNA for the CDR3 is TGCGCCAGCAGCCAACTCCAGGGATTCCGTGAAAAACTGTTTTTT.

The sample holds one count of this clone. This specimen includes other DNA sequences encoding the same CDR3. This chain joins TRBV6-5 and TRBJ2-3; TRBD2 matches 9 bases. The ends lost 2 bases at V and 1 base at J; junction bases unmatched: 4. Germline CDR1 MNHEY, CDR2 SVGAGI. This CDR3 is 16 amino acids long. In DNA, the CDR3 is TGTGCCAGCAGTTACCTGGCGGGGGGGGGCACAGATACGCAGTATTTT. It yields the protein CASSYLAGGGTDTQYF.

This sequence joins TRBV19 and TRBJ2-5; 10 bases are shared with TRBD2. CDR1 is LNHDA and CDR2 is SQIVND in the germline V gene (reference sequence). This CDR3 has 19 residues. V lost 5 bases and J lost 1; bases outside the gene matches: 16. CDR3 sequence: CASSLTVQSSGGPQETQYF. The CDR3 coding sequence is TGTGCCAGTAGTCTTACCGTACAATCTAGCGGGGGCCCCCAAGAGACCCAGTACTTC.

V is TRBV7-2 and J is TRBJ1-1; TRBD1 might be the D (6 bases). CDR1 SGHTA and CDR2 FQGNSA come from the germline V gene. The V end was cut by 5 bases, the J end by 3 bases, with 10 bases between. The CDR3 extends over 13 amino acids. CDR3 sequence (DNA): TGTGCCAGCAGCATCCACAGGGACACTGAAGCTTTCTTT. As protein: CASSIHRDTEAFF. Full variable domain (rest looked up from reference TRBV7-2 and TRBJ1-1): GAGVSQSPSNKVTEKGKDVELRCDPISGHTALYWYRQSLGQGLEFLIYFQGNSAPDKSGLPSDRFSAERTGGSVSTLTIQRTQQEDSAVYLCASSIHRDTEAFFGQGTRLTVV.

The gene calls are TRBV29-1 and TRBJ2-5; D is perhaps TRBD2 (6 bases). Between the trimmed V and J ends, which lost 4 bases and 5 bases, there was a span of 17 bases. Germline V gene data show CDR1 as SQVTM and CDR2 as ANQGSEA. The CDR3 is made up of 14 amino acids. CDR3 region: CSVGTPPGRETQYF. The CDR3 DNA sequence: TGCAGCGTTGGGACTCCCCCAGGGAGGGAGACCCAGTACTTC.

The chain combines TRBV27 with TRBJ1-1, with D uncertain. Germline CDR1 and CDR2: MNHEY and SMNVEV (reference sequence). V shed 5 bases and J shed 1 base, with 11 bases lying between them. CDR3 length: 14 residues. The CDR3 is CASSETNWNTEAFF. In nucleotides, the CDR3 is TGTGCCAGCAGTGAAACTAACTGGAACACTGAAGCTTTCTTT.

The V gene is TRBV5-1, the J gene TRBJ2-3, with 12 bases matching TRBD1. The germline CDR1 and CDR2 sequences are SGHRS and YFSETQ. The CDR3 has 15 amino acids. Trimming took 4 bases from V and 3 from J; bases not matched to a gene: 3. CDR3 protein: CASSGTGGTTDTQYF. CDR3 in DNA: TGCGCCAGCAGCGGGACAGGGGGCACGACAGATACGCAGTATTTT.

The J gene is TRBJ1-2, the V gene TRBV10-3; 8 bases align to TRBD1. J was trimmed by 0 bases and V by 6 bases; bases with no gene match: 6. The CDR3 has 15 residues. The germline V gene encodes CDR1 ENHRY and CDR2 SYGVKD. CDR3 coding DNA: TGTGCCATCAGCCTCCTGGACAGGGCTAACTATGGCTACACCTTC. This gives the protein CAISLLDRANYGYTF.

The CDR3 is CATEQVGNTIYF. The CDR3, as DNA: TGTGCCACCGAACAGGTGGGAAACACCATATATTTT. V gene TRBV7-2 combines with J gene TRBJ1-3, with D tentatively TRBD1 (5 bases). CDR3 size: 12 residues. Trimming stripped 10 bases from V and 4 bases from J, with 11 bases between. Germline loops: CDR1 SGHTA, CDR2 FQGNSA. Combining the CDR3 with reference TRBV7-2 and TRBJ1-3 gives the whole variable domain GAGVSQSPSNKVTEKGKDVELRCDPISGHTALYWYRQSLGQGLEFLIYFQGNSAPDKSGLPSDRFSAERTGGSVSTLTIQRTQQEDSAVYLCATEQVGNTIYFGEGSWLTVV.